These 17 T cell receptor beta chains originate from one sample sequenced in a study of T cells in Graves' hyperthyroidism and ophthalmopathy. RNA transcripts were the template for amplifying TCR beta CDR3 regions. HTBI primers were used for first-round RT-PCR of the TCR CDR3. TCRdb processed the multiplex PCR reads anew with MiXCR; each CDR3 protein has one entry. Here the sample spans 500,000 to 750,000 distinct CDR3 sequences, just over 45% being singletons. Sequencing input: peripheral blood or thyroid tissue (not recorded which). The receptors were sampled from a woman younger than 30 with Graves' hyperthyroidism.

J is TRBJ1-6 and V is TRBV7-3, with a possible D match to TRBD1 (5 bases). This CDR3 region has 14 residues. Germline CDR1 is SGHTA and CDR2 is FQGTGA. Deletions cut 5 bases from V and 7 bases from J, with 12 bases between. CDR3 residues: CASSPGATNSPLHF. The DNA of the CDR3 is TGTGCCAGCAGCCCCGGGGCGACCAATTCACCCCTCCACTTT.

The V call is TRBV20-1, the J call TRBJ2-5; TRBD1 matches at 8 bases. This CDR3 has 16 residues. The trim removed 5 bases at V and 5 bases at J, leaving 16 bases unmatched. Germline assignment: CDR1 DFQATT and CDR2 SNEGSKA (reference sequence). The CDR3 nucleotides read TGCAGTGCTTACGACAGGGGTACTAGCTTTGAGGAGACCCAGTACTTC. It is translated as CSAYDRGTSFEETQYF.

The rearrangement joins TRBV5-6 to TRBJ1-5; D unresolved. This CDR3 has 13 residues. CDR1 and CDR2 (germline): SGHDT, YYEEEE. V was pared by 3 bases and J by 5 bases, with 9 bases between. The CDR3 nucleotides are TGTGCCAGCAGCTACGGGCACTATCAGCCCCAGCATTTT. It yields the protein CASSYGHYQPQHF.

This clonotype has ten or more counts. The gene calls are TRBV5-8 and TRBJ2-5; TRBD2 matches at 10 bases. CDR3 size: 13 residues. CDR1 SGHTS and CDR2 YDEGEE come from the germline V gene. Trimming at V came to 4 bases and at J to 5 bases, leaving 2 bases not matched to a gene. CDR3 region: CASSHSGRETQYF. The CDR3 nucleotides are TGTGCCAGCAGCCATAGCGGGAGGGAGACCCAGTACTTC.

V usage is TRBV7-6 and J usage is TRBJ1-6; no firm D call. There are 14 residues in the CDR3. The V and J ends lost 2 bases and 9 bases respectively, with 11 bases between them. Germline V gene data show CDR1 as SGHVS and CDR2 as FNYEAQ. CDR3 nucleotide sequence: TGTGCCAGCAGCTTACTAGCGGGCGCTTCACCCCTCCACTTT. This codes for CASSLLAGASPLHF. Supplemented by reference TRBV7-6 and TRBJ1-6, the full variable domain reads GAGVSQSPRYKVTKRGQDVALRCDPISGHVSLYWYRQALGQGPEFLTYFNYEAQQDKSGLPNDRFSAERPEGSISTLTIQRTEQRDSAMYRCASSLLAGASPLHFGNGTRLTVT.

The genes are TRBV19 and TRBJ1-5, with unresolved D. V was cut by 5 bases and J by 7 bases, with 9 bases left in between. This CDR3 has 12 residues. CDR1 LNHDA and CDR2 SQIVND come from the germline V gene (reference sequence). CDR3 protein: CASSVAGQPQHF. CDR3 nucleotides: TGTGCCAGTAGTGTCGCGGGACAGCCCCAGCATTTT.

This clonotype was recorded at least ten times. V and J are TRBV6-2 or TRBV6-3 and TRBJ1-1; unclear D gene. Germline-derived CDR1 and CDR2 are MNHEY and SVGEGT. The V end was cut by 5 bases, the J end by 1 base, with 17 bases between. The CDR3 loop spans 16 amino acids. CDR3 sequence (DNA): TGTGCCAGCAGTCCCATCTTCGTGAGGGAGAACACTGAAGCTTTCTTT. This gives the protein CASSPIFVRENTEAFF.

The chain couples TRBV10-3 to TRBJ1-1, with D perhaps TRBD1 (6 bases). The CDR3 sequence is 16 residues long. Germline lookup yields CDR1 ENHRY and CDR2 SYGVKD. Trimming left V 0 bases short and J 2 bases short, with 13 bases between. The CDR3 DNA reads TGTGCCATCAGTGAGTCTGGGACACACATCAACACTGAAGCTTTCTTT. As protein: CAISESGTHINTEAFF.

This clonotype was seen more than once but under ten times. The CDR3 DNA is TGTGCCAGCAGCTTACCCTGGGACAGGGTAAACACTGAAGCTTTCTTT. Translated, it gives CASSLPWDRVNTEAFF. The genes are TRBV6-6 and TRBJ1-1, with 9 positions matching TRBD1. Per germline, CDR1 MNHNY and CDR2 SVGAGI (reference sequence). The CDR3 loop spans 16 amino acids. V lost 6 bases to trimming and J lost 2 bases; unmatched junction nucleotides: 10.

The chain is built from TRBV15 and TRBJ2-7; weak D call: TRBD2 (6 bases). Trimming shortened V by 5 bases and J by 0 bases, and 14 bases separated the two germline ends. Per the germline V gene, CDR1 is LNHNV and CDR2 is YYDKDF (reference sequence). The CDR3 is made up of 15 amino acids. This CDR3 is CATSGASASSYEQYF. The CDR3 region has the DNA TGTGCCACCAGCGGTGCTAGCGCCAGCTCCTACGAGCAGTACTTC. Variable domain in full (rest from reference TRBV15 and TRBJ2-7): DAMVIQNPRYQVTQFGKPVTLSCSQTLNHNVMYWYQQKSSQAPKLLFHYYDKDFNNEADTPDNFQSRRPNTSFCFLDIRSPGLGDTAMYLCATSGASASSYEQYFGPGTRLTVT.

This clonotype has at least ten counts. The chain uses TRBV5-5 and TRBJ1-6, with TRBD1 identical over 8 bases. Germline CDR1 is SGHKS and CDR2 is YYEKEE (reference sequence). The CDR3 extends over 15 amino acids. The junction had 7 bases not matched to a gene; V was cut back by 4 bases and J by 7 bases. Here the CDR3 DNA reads TGTGCCAGCAGCCAGGGGACAGGAGGGAATTCACCCCTCCACTTT. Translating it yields CASSQGTGGNSPLHF.

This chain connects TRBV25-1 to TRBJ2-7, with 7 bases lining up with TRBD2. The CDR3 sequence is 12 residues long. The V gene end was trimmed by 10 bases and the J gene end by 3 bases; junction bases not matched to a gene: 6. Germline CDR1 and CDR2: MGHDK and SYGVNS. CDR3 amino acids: CATRDYNYEQYF. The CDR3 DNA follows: TGTGCCACCCGGGACTACAACTACGAGCAGTACTTC.

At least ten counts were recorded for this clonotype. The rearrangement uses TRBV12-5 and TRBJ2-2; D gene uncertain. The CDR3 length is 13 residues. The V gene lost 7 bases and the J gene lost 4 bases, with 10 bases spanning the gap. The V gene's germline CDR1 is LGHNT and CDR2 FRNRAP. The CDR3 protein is CASVYGRTGELFF. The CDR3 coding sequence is TGTGCTAGTGTTTACGGGCGCACCGGGGAGCTGTTTTTT. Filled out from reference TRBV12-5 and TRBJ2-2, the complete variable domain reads DARVTQTPRHKVTEMGQEVTMRCQPILGHNTVFWYRQTMMQGLELLAYFRNRAPLDDSGMPKDRFSAEMPDATLATLKIQPSEPRDSAVYFCASVYGRTGELFFGEGSRLTVL.

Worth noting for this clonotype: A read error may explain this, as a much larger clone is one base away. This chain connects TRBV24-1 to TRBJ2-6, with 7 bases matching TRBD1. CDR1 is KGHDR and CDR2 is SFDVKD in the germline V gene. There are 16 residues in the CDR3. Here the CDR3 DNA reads TGTGCCACCAGTGATGACAGGGAATCTGGGGCCAACGTCCCGACTTTC. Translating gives CATSDDRESGANVPTF.

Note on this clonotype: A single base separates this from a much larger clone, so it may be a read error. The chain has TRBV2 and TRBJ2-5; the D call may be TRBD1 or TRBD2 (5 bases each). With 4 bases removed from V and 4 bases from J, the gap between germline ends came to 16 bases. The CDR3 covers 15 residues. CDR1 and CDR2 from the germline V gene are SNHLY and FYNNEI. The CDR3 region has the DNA TGTGCCAGCAGTGGGGGACGGCCTGGGAGAGAGACCCAGTACTTC. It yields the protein CASSGGRPGRETQYF.

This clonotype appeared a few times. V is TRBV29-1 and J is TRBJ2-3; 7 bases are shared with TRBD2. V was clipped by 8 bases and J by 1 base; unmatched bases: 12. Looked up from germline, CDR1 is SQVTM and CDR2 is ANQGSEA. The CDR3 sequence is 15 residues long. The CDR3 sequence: CSIESGGRGTDTQYF. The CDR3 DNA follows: TGCAGCATCGAAAGCGGAGGGAGGGGCACAGATACGCAGTATTTT.

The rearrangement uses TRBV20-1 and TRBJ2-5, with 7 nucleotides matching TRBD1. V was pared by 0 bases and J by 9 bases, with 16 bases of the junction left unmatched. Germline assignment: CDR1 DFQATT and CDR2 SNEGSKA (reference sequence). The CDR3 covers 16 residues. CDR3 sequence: CSARDAQGFVDQPQYF. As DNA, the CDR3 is TGCAGTGCTAGAGACGCACAGGGGTTCGTGGATCAGCCCCAGTACTTC.